The present T cell receptor (beta chain) was sequenced within a study of Ad26.COV2.S vaccination and SARS-CoV-2 variants. The treatment denotes: roughly 19 received Ad26.COV2.S at low or high dose, single or two shots; about 5 received placebo; per-sample allocation not given. It was on day 63 after the first vaccine or placebo injection that samples were taken. A note on this clone: Its specificity is unknown.

Study conclusions and caveats: Vaccine recipients had higher spike-specific TCR breadth than placebo recipients. Placebo recipients and vaccine recipients were similar in non-spike TCR breadth.

Clones were read by immunoSEQ multiplex PCR, and TCRdb kept only the in-frame ones, dropping some. The sample holds about 350,000 clones, less than 90% seen once. Germline V gene data show CDR1 as LNHDA and CDR2 as SQIVND (reference sequence). The CDR3 extends over 13 amino acids. V shed 3 bases, J shed 6 bases, and the junction held 4 bases outside the gene matches. This TCR was recovered from a person aged 18-60 years who received the Ad26.COV2.S COVID-19 vaccine or a placebo. The sequencing used peripheral blood, collected in a trial of Ad26.COV2.S vaccine versus placebo. The chain carries TRBV19 and TRBJ2-7, with 8 bases fitting TRBD2. CDR3 bases: TGTGCCAGTAGTATCGGGGGGGGCGGCGAGCAGTACTTC. This sequence encodes CASSIGGGGEQYF.